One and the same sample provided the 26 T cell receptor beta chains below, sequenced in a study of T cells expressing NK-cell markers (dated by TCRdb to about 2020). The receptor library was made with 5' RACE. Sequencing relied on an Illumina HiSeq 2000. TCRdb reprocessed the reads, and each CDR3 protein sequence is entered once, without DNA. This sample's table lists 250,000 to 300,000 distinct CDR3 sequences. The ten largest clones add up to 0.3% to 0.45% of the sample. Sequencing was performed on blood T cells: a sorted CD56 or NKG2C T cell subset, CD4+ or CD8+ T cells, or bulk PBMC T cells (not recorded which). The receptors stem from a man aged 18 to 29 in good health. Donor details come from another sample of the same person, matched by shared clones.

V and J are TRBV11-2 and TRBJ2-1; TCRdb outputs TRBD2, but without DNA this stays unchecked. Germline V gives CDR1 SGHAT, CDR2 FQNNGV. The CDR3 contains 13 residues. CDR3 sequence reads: CASSRTRGSEQFF. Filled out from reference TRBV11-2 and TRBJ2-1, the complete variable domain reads EAGVAQSPRYKIIEKRQSVAFWCNPISGHATLYWYQQILGQGPKLLIQFQNNGVVDDSQLPKDRFSAERLKGVDSTLKIQPAKLEDSAVYLCASSRTRGSEQFFGPGTRLTVL.

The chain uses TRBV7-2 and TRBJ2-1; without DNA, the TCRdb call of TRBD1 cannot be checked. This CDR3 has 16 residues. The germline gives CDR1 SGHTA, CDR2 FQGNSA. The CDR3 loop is CASSPGTGGPYNEQFF.

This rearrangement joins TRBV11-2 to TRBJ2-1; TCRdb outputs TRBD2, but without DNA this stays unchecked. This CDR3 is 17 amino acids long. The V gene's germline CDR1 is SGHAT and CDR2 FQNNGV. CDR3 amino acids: CASIGLAGLSSYNEQFF.

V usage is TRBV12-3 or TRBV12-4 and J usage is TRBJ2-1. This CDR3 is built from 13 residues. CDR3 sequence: CASDQNLGNEQFF.

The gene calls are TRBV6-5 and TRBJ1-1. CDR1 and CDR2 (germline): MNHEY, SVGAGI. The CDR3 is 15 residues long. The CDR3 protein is CASIIRGGGSREAFF.

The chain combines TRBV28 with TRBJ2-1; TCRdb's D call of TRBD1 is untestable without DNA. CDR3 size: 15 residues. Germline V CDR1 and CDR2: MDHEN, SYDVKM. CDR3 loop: CASSDVGQGRNEQFF.

The CDR3 sequence is CASSQGDSTSPLHF. The rearrangement uses TRBV4-3 and TRBJ1-6; TCRdb's D gene call, TRBD1, goes unchecked for lack of DNA. This CDR3 has 14 residues. Germline assignment: CDR1 LGHNA and CDR2 YSLEER.

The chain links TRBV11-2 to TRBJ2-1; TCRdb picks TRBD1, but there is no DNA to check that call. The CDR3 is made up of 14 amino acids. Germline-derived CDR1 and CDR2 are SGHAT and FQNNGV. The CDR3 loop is CASSRRQGWNEQFF.

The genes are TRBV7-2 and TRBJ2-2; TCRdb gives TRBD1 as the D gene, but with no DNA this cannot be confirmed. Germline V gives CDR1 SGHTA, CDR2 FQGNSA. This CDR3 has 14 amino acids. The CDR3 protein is CASSAQQGSGELFF.

The CDR3 sequence is CASRRGGGPSDTQYF. This chain uses TRBV12-3 or TRBV12-4 with TRBJ2-3; TCRdb's D call of TRBD2 is untestable without DNA. The CDR3 runs 15 residues.

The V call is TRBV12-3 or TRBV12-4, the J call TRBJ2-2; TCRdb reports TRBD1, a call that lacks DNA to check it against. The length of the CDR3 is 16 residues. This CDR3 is CASSPGQGRHTGELFF.

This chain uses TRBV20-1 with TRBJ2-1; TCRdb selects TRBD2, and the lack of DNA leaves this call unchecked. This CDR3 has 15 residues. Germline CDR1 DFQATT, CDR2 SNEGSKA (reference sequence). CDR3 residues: CSADAGTSVNNEQFF.

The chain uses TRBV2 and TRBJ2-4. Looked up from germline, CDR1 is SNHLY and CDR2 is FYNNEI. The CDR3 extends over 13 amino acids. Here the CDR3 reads CASSGVAKNIQYF.

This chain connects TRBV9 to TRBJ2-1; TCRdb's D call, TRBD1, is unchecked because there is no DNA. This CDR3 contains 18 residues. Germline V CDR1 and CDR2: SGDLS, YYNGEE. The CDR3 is CASSVSHRWGQGAREQFF.

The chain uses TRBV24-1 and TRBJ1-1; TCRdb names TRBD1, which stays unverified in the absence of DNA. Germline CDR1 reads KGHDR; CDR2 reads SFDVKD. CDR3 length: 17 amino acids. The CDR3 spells CATSDAGTGGVKTEAFF.

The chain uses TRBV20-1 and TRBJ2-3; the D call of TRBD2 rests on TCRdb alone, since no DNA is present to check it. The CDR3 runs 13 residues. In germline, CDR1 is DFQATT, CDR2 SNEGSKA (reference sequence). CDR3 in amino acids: CSARTSIADTQYF.

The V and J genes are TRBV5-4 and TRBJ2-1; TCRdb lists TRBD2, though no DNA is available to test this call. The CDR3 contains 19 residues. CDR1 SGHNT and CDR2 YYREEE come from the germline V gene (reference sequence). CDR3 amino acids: CASSLESGVRQSSYNEQFF.

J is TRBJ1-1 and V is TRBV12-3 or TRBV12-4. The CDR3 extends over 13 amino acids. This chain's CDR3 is CASTFQSTTEAFF.

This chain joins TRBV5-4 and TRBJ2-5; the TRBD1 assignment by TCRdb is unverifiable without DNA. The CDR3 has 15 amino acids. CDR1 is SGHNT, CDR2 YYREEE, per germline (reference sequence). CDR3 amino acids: CASSLPTGTEETQYF.

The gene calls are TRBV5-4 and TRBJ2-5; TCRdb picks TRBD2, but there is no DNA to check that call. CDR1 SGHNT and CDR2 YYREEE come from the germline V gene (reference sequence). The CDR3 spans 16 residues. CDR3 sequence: CASSEGLAASQETQYF.

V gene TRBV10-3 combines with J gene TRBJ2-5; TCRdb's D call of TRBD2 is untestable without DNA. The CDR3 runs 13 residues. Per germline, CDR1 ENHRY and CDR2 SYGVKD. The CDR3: CAIGLAGKETQYF.

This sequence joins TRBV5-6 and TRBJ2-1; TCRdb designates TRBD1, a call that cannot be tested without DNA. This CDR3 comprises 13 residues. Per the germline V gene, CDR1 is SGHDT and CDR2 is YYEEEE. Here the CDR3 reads CASYRGAINEQFF.

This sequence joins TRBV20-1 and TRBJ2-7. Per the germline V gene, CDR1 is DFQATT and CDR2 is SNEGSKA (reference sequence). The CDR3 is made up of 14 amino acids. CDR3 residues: CSATQDGSSYEQYF.

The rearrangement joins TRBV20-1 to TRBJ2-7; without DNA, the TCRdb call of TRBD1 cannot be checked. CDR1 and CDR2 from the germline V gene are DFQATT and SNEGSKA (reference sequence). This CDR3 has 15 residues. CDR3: CSAGGAGAGTNEQYF.

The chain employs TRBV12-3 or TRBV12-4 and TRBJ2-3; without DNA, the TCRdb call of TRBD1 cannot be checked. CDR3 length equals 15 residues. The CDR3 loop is CASSDLGGSTDTQYF.

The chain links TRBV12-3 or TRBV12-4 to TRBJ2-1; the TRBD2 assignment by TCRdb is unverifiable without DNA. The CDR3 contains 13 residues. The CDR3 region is CASLQGISGEQFF.